This entry lists 32 T cell receptor beta chains sequenced from one sample in a study of cytomegalovirus exposure and HLA in healthy donors. The PCR ran on 60 Vbeta and 13 Jbeta primers. TCRdb keeps only in-frame clones here, not all; method: immunoSEQ multiplex PCR. The sample yields about 200,000 clones, around 86% seen once. The sequencing input was PBMCs. The receptors here all came from a woman aged 18-30 years in good health and CMV-seronegative.

V is TRBV10-3 and J is TRBJ2-3; 9 bases map to TRBD2. Germline CDR1 reads ENHRY; CDR2 reads SYGVKD. This CDR3 has 13 amino acids. With V trimmed by 6 bases and J by 5 bases, 3 bases remained unmatched. The CDR3: CAIRGLAVDTQYF. CDR3 DNA sequence: TGTGCCATCAGGGGACTAGCCGTAGATACGCAGTATTTT.

J is TRBJ1-2 and V is TRBV19; 7 nucleotides align to TRBD1. Looked up from germline, CDR1 is LNHDA and CDR2 is SQIVND (reference sequence). The CDR3 covers 14 residues. The ends lost 5 bases at V and 5 bases at J; junction bases unmatched: 8. CDR3 sequence (DNA): TGTGCCAGTAGTGCAACAGGGGTCGGGTATGGCTACACCTTC. Amino acids: CASSATGVGYGYTF. The variable domain in full, with the rest retrieved from reference TRBV19 and TRBJ1-2, is DGGITQSPKYLFRKEGQNVTLSCEQNLNHDAMYWYRQDPGQGLRLIYYSQIVNDFQKGDIAEGYSVSREKKESFPLTVTSAQKNPTAFYLCASSATGVGYGYTFGSGTRLTVV.

The chain uses TRBV11-2 and TRBJ2-7; D possibly corresponds to TRBD1 (6 bases). CDR3 size: 17 residues. V was cut by 0 bases and J by 3 bases, with 18 bases left in between. Germline-derived CDR1 and CDR2 are SGHAT and FQNNGV. CDR3 sequence (DNA): TGTGCCAGCAGCTTAGATAGCAGGGGTTTTGAGGACTACGAGCAGTACTTC. It codes for CASSLDSRGFEDYEQYF.

This chain uses TRBV9 with TRBJ2-4, with D possibly TRBD2 on 5 matching bases. This CDR3 is 17 amino acids long. V lost 0 bases to trimming and J lost 0 bases, with 13 bases between them. CDR1 is SGDLS, CDR2 YYNGEE, per germline. The CDR3 sequence is CASSVGPILGAKNIQYF. The CDR3 DNA is TGTGCCAGCAGCGTAGGCCCTATACTAGGAGCCAAAAACATTCAGTACTTC.

J is TRBJ2-3 and V is TRBV13, with 8 bases lining up with TRBD2. Germline CDR1 is PRHDT and CDR2 is FYEKMQ (reference sequence). The ends lost 5 bases at V and 4 bases at J; junction bases unmatched: 20. The CDR3 spans 19 residues. CDR3 residues: CASSPRKAIGTSNADTQYF. The CDR3 nucleotides are TGTGCCAGCAGCCCTAGGAAGGCCATTGGGACTAGTAACGCAGATACGCAGTATTTT.

This chain joins TRBV2 and TRBJ1-2; 10 bases are shared with TRBD1. After removal of 4 bases from V and 8 bases from J, the junction contained 1 base not matched to a gene. CDR1 is SNHLY, CDR2 FYNNEI, per germline. This CDR3 comprises 12 residues. As DNA, the CDR3 is TGTGCCAGCAGTGGGGACAGGGGCGGCTACACCTTC. Encoded protein: CASSGDRGGYTF.

About this clone: Germline and junction disagree at one end, which may indicate a read error. The sample holds other DNA sequences that translate to the same CDR3. The chain joins TRBV4-1 to TRBJ2-7; a weak D match, TRBD1 (5 bases). The CDR3 runs to 16 residues. The germline CDR1 and CDR2 sequences are MGHRA and YSYEKL. Here the CDR3 reads CASSQENLQGSYEQYF. For the CDR3, the DNA is TGTGCCAGCAGCCAAGAAAACCTCCAGGGCTCCTACGAGCAGTACTTC.

Notes on this clone: The junction differs from germline at one of its ends, possibly a read error. CDR3 bases: TGTTCCAGCAGCCCTAACCACCCAGGGGGCGGTTCACCCCTCCACTTT. Translated, it gives CSSSPNHPGGGSPLHF. J is TRBJ1-6 and V is TRBV7-9, with TRBD1 identical over 8 bases. The germline V gene has CDR1 SEHNR and CDR2 FQNEAQ (reference sequence). The CDR3 is 16 amino acids.

CDR3 coding DNA: TGTGCCAGCAGCTCCCTGGGACAGGGGGCTATTGAAGCTTTCTTT. Amino acid sequence: CASSSLGQGAIEAFF. The genes are TRBV5-5 and TRBJ1-1; 12 nucleotides match TRBD1. Per the germline V gene, CDR1 is SGHKS and CDR2 is YYEKEE (reference sequence). The CDR3 sequence is 15 residues long. With V trimmed by 3 bases and J by 7 bases, 7 bases remained unmatched.

The chain recombines TRBV6-6 with TRBJ1-3; weak D call: TRBD1 (5 bases). The CDR3 extends over 15 amino acids. V dropped 6 bases and J dropped 2 bases, with 14 bases sitting between them. In germline, CDR1 is MNHNY, CDR2 SVGAGI (reference sequence). CDR3 DNA: TGTGCCAGCAGGATGACAGTGTACCCTGGAAACACCATATATTTT. It specifies CASRMTVYPGNTIYF.

This clone was detected only once. The chain has TRBV5-1 and TRBJ2-5, with D possibly being TRBD1 (8 bases). Germline V gene data show CDR1 as SGHRS and CDR2 as YFSETQ. Between the trimmed V and J ends, which lost 0 bases and 2 bases, there was a span of 14 bases. This CDR3 has 16 amino acids. The CDR3 DNA sequence: TGCGCCAGCAGCTTGGGGACAGGGAGGGGTCAAGAGACCCAGTACTTC. Its translation is CASSLGTGRGQETQYF.

J is TRBJ1-1 and V is TRBV6-5; 9 positions agree with TRBD1. Germline V lookup: CDR1 MNHEY, CDR2 SVGAGI. The length of the CDR3 is 12 residues. Trimming at V came to 8 bases and at J to 5 bases, leaving 3 bases not matched to a gene. CDR3 in amino acids: CASSTGGTEAFF. For the CDR3, the DNA is TGTGCCAGCTCGACAGGGGGAACTGAAGCTTTCTTT.

The chain combines TRBV2 with TRBJ1-4, with D tentatively TRBD1 (6 bases). Trimming took 9 bases from V and 4 from J, leaving 12 bases between them. CDR1 is SNHLY and CDR2 is FYNNEI in the germline V gene. This CDR3 is built from 13 residues. The chain's CDR3 is CASTGPFNEKLFF. The CDR3 DNA reads as TGTGCCAGTACAGGGCCCTTTAATGAAAAACTGTTTTTT.

The chain joins TRBV5-1 to TRBJ1-3; 8 bases are a match to TRBD1. The CDR3 is 17 residues long. Germline V gene data show CDR1 as SGHRS and CDR2 as YFSETQ. The trim removed 3 bases at V and 1 base at J, leaving 9 bases unmatched. The CDR3 spells CASSYGQGRSSGNTIYF. CDR3 sequence (DNA): TGCGCCAGCAGCTATGGACAGGGCAGGAGTTCTGGAAACACCATATATTTT.

The CDR3 is CASNTGGGTEAFF. The CDR3 nucleotides read TGTGCCAGCAACACAGGGGGGGGTACTGAAGCTTTCTTT. The chain is built from TRBV9 and TRBJ1-1; 8 nucleotides line up with TRBD1. Per the germline V gene, CDR1 is SGDLS and CDR2 is YYNGEE. The CDR3 length is 13 residues. Losses at the gene ends were 6 bases for V and 5 bases for J; bases not matched to a gene: 6.

The chain recombines TRBV7-9 with TRBJ1-1, with D possibly TRBD1 on 6 matching bases. Germline V CDR1 and CDR2: SEHNR, FQNEAQ (reference sequence). The CDR3 contains 15 residues. Deletions cut 7 bases from V and 1 base from J, with 16 bases between. Here the CDR3 reads CASTPRAGENTEAFF. For the CDR3, the DNA is TGTGCCAGCACCCCTCGGGCAGGGGAGAACACTGAAGCTTTCTTT.

The V gene is TRBV10-3, the J gene TRBJ1-1; D is unclear. Per the germline V gene, CDR1 is ENHRY and CDR2 is SYGVKD. The length of the CDR3 is 14 residues. Trimming took 0 bases from V and 1 from J, leaving 6 bases between them. CDR3 loop: CAISESRENTEAFF. The CDR3 bases are TGTGCCATCAGTGAGTCGAGGGAGAACACTGAAGCTTTCTTT.

The chain combines TRBV5-4 with TRBJ2-1, with 13 bases matching TRBD2. V shed 0 bases, J shed 7 bases, and the junction held 10 bases outside the gene matches. This CDR3 has 18 amino acids. Germline CDR1 is SGHNT and CDR2 is YYREEE (reference sequence). The CDR3 DNA is TGTGCCAGCAGCTTGGCCGGTACTAGCGGGAGGGGAGGGAATGAGCAGTTCTTC. Protein: CASSLAGTSGRGGNEQFF.

This clone showed up just once. The V call is TRBV7-3, the J call TRBJ1-5; unclear D gene. CDR1 and CDR2 (germline): SGHTA, FQGTGA. The CDR3 has 16 amino acids. V lost 2 bases to trimming and J lost 2 bases, with 13 bases between them. The CDR3 reads CASSLGRKNGNQPQHF. In DNA, the CDR3 is TGTGCCAGCAGCTTAGGGCGTAAAAACGGCAATCAGCCCCAGCATTTT.

The chain recombines TRBV6-5 with TRBJ1-1; D gene uncertain. The germline V and J ends were trimmed by 7 bases and 2 bases, with 5 bases remaining between them. CDR3 size: 11 residues. Germline-derived CDR1 and CDR2 are MNHEY and SVGAGI. CDR3 nucleotides: TGTGCCAGCACCCAAAACACTGAAGCTTTCTTT. This codes for CASTQNTEAFF.

The V gene is TRBV4-1, the J gene TRBJ1-1; TRBD1 is a possible D gene (6 bases). This CDR3 contains 17 residues. Between the trimmed V and J ends, which lost 3 bases and 5 bases, there was a span of 22 bases. Germline CDR1 is MGHRA and CDR2 is YSYEKL. The CDR3 coding sequence is TGCGCCAGCAGCCACGCGCCGGTAGGGGGGGCGGGTACTGAAGCTTTCTTT. Translated: CASSHAPVGGAGTEAFF.

The chain couples TRBV6-6 to TRBJ1-5; D ambiguous. The V end lost 0 bases, the J end lost 6 bases, and 9 bases lay between the germline ends. CDR3 length equals 14 residues. CDR1 is MNHNY and CDR2 is SVGAGI in the germline V gene (reference sequence). This CDR3 reads CASSYSQVGQPQHF. CDR3 bases: TGTGCCAGCAGTTACTCCCAGGTTGGTCAGCCCCAGCATTTT.

This chain connects TRBV7-2 to TRBJ2-4; D ambiguous. The CDR3 is 14 residues long. Between the trimmed V and J ends, which lost 2 bases and 0 bases, there was a span of 5 bases. Looked up from germline, CDR1 is SGHTA and CDR2 is FQGNSA. Here the CDR3 DNA reads TGTGCCAGCAGCTTACCCCTAGCCAAAAACATTCAGTACTTC. Its translation is CASSLPLAKNIQYF.

This sequence joins TRBV20-1 and TRBJ2-7; D uncertain. In germline, CDR1 is DFQATT, CDR2 SNEGSKA (reference sequence). The CDR3 is made up of 11 amino acids. V was shortened by 5 bases and J by 4 bases, with 9 bases between the two germline ends. The CDR3 nucleotides read TGCAGTGCTCCCGACGGGTACGAGCAGTACTTC. Its translation is CSAPDGYEQYF.

The V call is TRBV4-1, the J call TRBJ1-3; no clear D. Looked up from germline, CDR1 is MGHRA and CDR2 is YSYEKL. V was cut by 1 base and J by 8 bases, with 12 bases left in between. The CDR3 is 14 residues long. CDR3 region: CASSQVSLTDTIYF. The CDR3 nucleotides read TGCGCCAGCAGCCAAGTGTCATTAACGGACACCATATATTTT.

This rearrangement joins TRBV5-4 to TRBJ1-1, with TRBD1 identical over 8 bases. V shed 0 bases and J 5 bases; nucleotides not matched to a gene: 3. Germline loops: CDR1 SGHNT, CDR2 YYREEE (reference sequence). CDR3 length equals 14 residues. DNA for the CDR3: TGTGCCAGCAGCTTGGAACAGGGGGTGACTGAAGCTTTCTTT. Its protein product is CASSLEQGVTEAFF. The whole variable domain, filled in from reference TRBV5-4 and TRBJ1-1, reads ETGVTQSPTHLIKTRGQQVTLRCSSQSGHNTVSWYQQALGQGPQFIFQYYREEENGRGNFPPRFSGLQFPNYSSELNVNALELDDSALYLCASSLEQGVTEAFFGQGTRLTVV.

This clone was found once. The chain links TRBV20-1 to TRBJ1-1; D is undetermined. Trimming stripped 6 bases from V and 0 bases from J, with 5 bases between. Per the germline V gene, CDR1 is DFQATT and CDR2 is SNEGSKA (reference sequence). The CDR3 runs 11 residues. The CDR3 nucleotides read TGCAGTGCGGGCCTGAACACTGAAGCTTTCTTT. This translates into CSAGLNTEAFF.

The CDR3 nucleotides are TGTGCCTGGACTCCCGGGACATCGAACACTGAAGCTTTCTTT. Translation: CAWTPGTSNTEAFF. The chain combines TRBV30 with TRBJ1-1; D is possibly TRBD1 (6 bases). Germline values: CDR1 GTSNPN, CDR2 SVGIG (reference sequence). CDR3 length: 14 amino acids. Trimming removed 4 bases from V and 1 base from J, with 13 bases in between.

The chain is built from TRBV5-1 and TRBJ2-1, with a tentative D call TRBD2 (6 bases). This CDR3 spans 14 amino acids. V gave up 4 bases and J gave up 6 bases, with 14 bases separating them. Looked up from germline, CDR1 is SGHRS and CDR2 is YFSETQ. CDR3 DNA: TGCGCCAGCAGCCTGGAGGGACTTCCCAATGAGCAGTTCTTC. The encoded protein is CASSLEGLPNEQFF.

This clone has a single count. The chain links TRBV27 to TRBJ2-2, with 11 bases identical to TRBD2. Germline V gene data show CDR1 as MNHEY and CDR2 as SMNVEV (reference sequence). This CDR3 comprises 16 residues. Losses at the gene ends were 6 bases for V and 2 bases for J; bases not matched to a gene: 5. The CDR3 bases are TGTGCCAGCAGGCCTGGACTAGCGGGTAACACCGGGGAGCTGTTTTTT. Its translation: CASRPGLAGNTGELFF.

The chain couples TRBV18 to TRBJ2-3, with 12 bases aligning to TRBD2. This CDR3 is 15 amino acids long. Looked up from germline, CDR1 is KGHSH and CDR2 is LQKENI. V lost 5 bases, J lost 6 bases, and 6 bases stayed unmatched. The CDR3 nucleotides are TGTGCCAGCTCATCACTAGCGGGAGGTTGGGATACGCAGTATTTT. Protein sequence: CASSSLAGGWDTQYF.

The chain couples TRBV2 to TRBJ2-7, with 7 bases lining up with TRBD1. The CDR3 is 15 residues long. The V segment lost 4 bases and the J segment 2 bases; nucleotides outside the gene matches: 8. Germline lookup yields CDR1 SNHLY and CDR2 FYNNEI. The CDR3 DNA is TGTGCCAGCAGTGTCTTACAGGGGACCCCCTACGAGCAGTACTTC. Its translation is CASSVLQGTPYEQYF.